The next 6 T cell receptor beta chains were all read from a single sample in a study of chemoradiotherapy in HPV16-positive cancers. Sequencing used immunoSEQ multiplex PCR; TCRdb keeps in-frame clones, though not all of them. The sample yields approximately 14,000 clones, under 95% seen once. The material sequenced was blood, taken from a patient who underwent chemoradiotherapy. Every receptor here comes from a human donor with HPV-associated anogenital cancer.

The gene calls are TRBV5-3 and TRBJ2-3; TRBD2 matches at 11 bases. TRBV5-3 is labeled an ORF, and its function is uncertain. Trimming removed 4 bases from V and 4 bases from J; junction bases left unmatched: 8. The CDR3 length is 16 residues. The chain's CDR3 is CARSGISGGAPDTQYF. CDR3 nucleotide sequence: TGTGCCAGAAGCGGGATTAGCGGGGGGGCCCCAGATACGCAGTATTTT.

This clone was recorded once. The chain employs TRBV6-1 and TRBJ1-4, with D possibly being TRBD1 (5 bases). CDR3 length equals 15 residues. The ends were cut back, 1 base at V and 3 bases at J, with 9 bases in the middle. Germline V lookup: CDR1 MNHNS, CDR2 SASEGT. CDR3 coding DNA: TGTGCCAGCAGTGAAGTGGGGACGGCTAATGAAAAACTGTTTTTT. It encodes CASSEVGTANEKLFF.

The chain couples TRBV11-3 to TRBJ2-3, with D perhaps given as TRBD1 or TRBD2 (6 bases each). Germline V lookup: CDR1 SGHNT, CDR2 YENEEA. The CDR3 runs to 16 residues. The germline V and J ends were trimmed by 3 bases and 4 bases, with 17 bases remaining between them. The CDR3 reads CASSFIGRTAADTQYF. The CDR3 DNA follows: TGTGCCAGCAGCTTTATTGGGAGGACAGCGGCAGATACGCAGTATTTT.

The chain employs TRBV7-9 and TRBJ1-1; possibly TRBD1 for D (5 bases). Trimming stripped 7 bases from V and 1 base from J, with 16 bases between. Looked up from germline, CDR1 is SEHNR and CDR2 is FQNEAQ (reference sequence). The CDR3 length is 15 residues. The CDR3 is CASTGVGHPNTEAFF. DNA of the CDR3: TGTGCCAGCACAGGTGTTGGACACCCGAACACTGAAGCTTTCTTT.

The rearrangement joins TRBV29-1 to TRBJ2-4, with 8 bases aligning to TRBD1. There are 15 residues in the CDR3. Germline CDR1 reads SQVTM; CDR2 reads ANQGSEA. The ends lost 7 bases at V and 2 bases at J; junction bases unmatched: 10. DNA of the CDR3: TGCAGCGCCAGATCAGGGGGCGCCACCAAAAACATTCAGTACTTC. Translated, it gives CSARSGGATKNIQYF.

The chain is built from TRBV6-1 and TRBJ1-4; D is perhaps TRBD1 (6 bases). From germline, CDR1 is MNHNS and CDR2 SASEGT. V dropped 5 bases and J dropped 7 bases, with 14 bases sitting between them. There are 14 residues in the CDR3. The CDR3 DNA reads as TGTGCCAGCAGTATCAGGGGAACAGGTGAAAAACTGTTTTTT. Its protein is CASSIRGTGEKLFF.